Presented here are 21 T cell receptor beta chains from one specimen sequenced in a study of identical twins. One entry per CDR3 protein, called by TCRdb with MiXCR from the 5' RACE reads. The sample has under 900,000 distinct CDR3 sequences; 9% to 15% are singletons. The sample was also linked to a second study, of yellow fever vaccine responses in identical twins.

Sequenced sample: PBMCs. The receptors shown here come from a woman aged 18-29 years in good health.

This clonotype was detected only a few times. V is TRBV5-4 and J is TRBJ2-6; D gene ambiguous. V was trimmed by 3 bases and J by 1 base, leaving 20 bases between them. Per the germline V gene, CDR1 is SGHNT and CDR2 is YYREEE (reference sequence). This CDR3 has 19 residues. DNA of the CDR3: TGTGCCAGCAGCTCGGACCCTGGAAGGAAAGGGTCTGGGGCCAACGTCCTGACTTTC. It encodes CASSSDPGRKGSGANVLTF.

This clonotype came up a few times. The chain is built from TRBV4-2 and TRBJ2-3; TRBD2 agrees at 8 bases. The V and J ends lost 1 base and 4 bases, in that order; junction bases with no gene match: 4. The CDR3 is 15 residues long. CDR1 is LGHNA, CDR2 YNFKEQ, per germline. As DNA, the CDR3 is TGTGCCAGCAGCCAAGTAGCGGGATCGCCAGATACGCAGTATTTT. Its protein is CASSQVAGSPDTQYF.

The sample holds a few counts of this clonotype. The chain has TRBV2 and TRBJ2-2, with 11 bases identical to TRBD2. J gave up 5 bases and V 8 bases, and 7 bases lay outside the gene matches. Germline CDR1 reads SNHLY; CDR2 reads FYNNEI. This CDR3 is 15 amino acids long. Here the CDR3 DNA reads TGTGCCAGCCTTAGCGGGAGGGGAGGAACCGGGGAGCTGTTTTTT. Its translation: CASLSGRGGTGELFF.

This sequence joins TRBV28 and TRBJ2-5, with a tentative D call TRBD1 (5 bases). This CDR3 region has 16 residues. CDR1 and CDR2 (germline): MDHEN, SYDVKM. Trimming stripped 3 bases from V and 6 bases from J, with 20 bases between. This chain's CDR3 is CASSFTQGTSGKTQYF. The CDR3 DNA follows: TGTGCCAGCAGTTTCACTCAGGGTACCTCTGGGAAGACCCAGTACTTC.

The chain carries TRBV24-1 and TRBJ2-5; no clear D gene. The CDR3 consists of 12 residues. Germline CDR1 KGHDR, CDR2 SFDVKD. V was pared by 11 bases and J by 5 bases, with 14 bases between. The CDR3 reads CARLRPGETQYF. Here the CDR3 DNA reads TGTGCCAGACTGAGACCCGGTGAGACCCAGTACTTC.

The genes are TRBV2 and TRBJ2-4, with D perhaps matching TRBD1 (6 bases). Trimming pared 4 bases from V and 2 bases from J, leaving 15 bases between. Germline V gives CDR1 SNHLY, CDR2 FYNNEI. The length of the CDR3 is 16 residues. CDR3 sequence reads: CASSVAGAASKNIQYF. CDR3 nucleotide sequence: TGTGCCAGCAGTGTGGCAGGGGCGGCTTCCAAAAACATTCAGTACTTC.

This clonotype showed up many times. V and J are TRBV20-1 and TRBJ2-7; D not resolved. Germline V gene lookup returns CDR1 DFQATT and CDR2 SNEGSKA (reference sequence). The V end was cut by 0 bases, the J end by 6 bases, with 9 bases between. The length of the CDR3 is 12 residues. CDR3 loop: CSARDLLAEQYV. The CDR3 nucleotides are TGCAGTGCTAGAGATTTGCTCGCCGAGCAGTACGTC.

This clonotype was counted a few times. The CDR3 nucleotides are TGTGCCAGCAGCTTCCCGGCTACGACTAGCGGGATCAATGAGCAGTTCTTC. This encodes CASSFPATTSGINEQFF. J is TRBJ2-1 and V is TRBV7-9, with 11 bases matching TRBD2. Trimming at V came to 3 bases and at J to 6 bases, leaving 10 bases not matched to a gene. CDR1 is SEHNR and CDR2 is FQNEAQ in the germline V gene (reference sequence). This CDR3 spans 17 amino acids.

Of note for this clonotype: Germline and junction disagree at one end, which may indicate a read error. The genes are TRBV10-2 and TRBJ2-5; D is unresolved. From germline, CDR1 is WSHSY and CDR2 SAAADI. The CDR3 loop spans 12 amino acids. The CDR3 sequence is CTSSPMGETQYF. The CDR3 nucleotides are TGCACCAGCAGTCCTATGGGCGAGACCCAGTACTTC.

The V and J genes are TRBV21-1 and TRBJ2-5; the table assigns TRBD1, which was not confirmed against the DNA. TRBV21-1 is designated a pseudogene. This CDR3 is 21 amino acids long. The CDR3 sequence: CASSKVVGLVVSNAHTQTQYF. CDR3 in DNA: TGTGCCAGCAGCAAAGTGGTGGGCTTAGTGGTGTCTAACGCCCATACACAGACCCAGTACTTC.

The table lists this clonotype with a few counts. The V call is TRBV11-3, the J call TRBJ2-1; D remains unclear. CDR1 SGHNT and CDR2 YENEEA come from the germline V gene. The CDR3 length is 13 residues. V shed 1 base and J shed 6 bases, with 7 bases lying between them. In DNA form, the CDR3 reads TGTGCCAGCAGCTTAGTTGTATCCAATGAGCAGTTCTTC. Protein sequence: CASSLVVSNEQFF.

The chain is built from TRBV5-1 and TRBJ2-5, with D perhaps TRBD2 (5 bases). CDR1 SGHRS and CDR2 YFSETQ come from the germline V gene. V was cut by 4 bases and J by 1 base, with 17 bases left in between. The CDR3 spans 16 residues. The CDR3 protein is CASSTFGVEVQETQYF. The DNA of the CDR3 is TGCGCCAGCAGCACCTTCGGTGTGGAGGTCCAAGAGACCCAGTACTTC.

This chain uses TRBV4-2 with TRBJ1-4; 8 bases align to TRBD1. The germline gives CDR1 LGHNA, CDR2 YNFKEQ. CDR3 length: 15 amino acids. V shed 0 bases, J shed 8 bases, and the junction held 5 bases outside the gene matches. CDR3 protein: CASSQDMGQDEKLFF. The CDR3, as DNA: TGTGCCAGCAGCCAAGACATGGGACAGGACGAAAAACTGTTTTTT.

This clonotype was detected a few times. The rearrangement links TRBV29-1 to TRBJ2-4, with 9 nucleotides matching TRBD2. Trimming removed 6 bases from V and 6 bases from J; junction bases left unmatched: 6. The length of the CDR3 is 13 residues. Germline V CDR1 and CDR2: SQVTM, ANQGSEA. The CDR3 protein is CSVPGAGGNIQYF. The CDR3 bases are TGCAGCGTCCCCGGAGCGGGAGGAAACATTCAGTACTTC.

This clonotype was detected many times. The chain links TRBV6-1 to TRBJ1-5, with no clear D. The CDR3 length is 14 residues. V was pared by 6 bases and J by 5 bases, with 14 bases between. Germline V gene lookup returns CDR1 MNHNS and CDR2 SASEGT. In nucleotides, the CDR3 is TGTGCCAGCAGCGACCCGGACGGGTATCAGCCCCAGCATTTT. Its protein product is CASSDPDGYQPQHF.

This clonotype was seen many times. The gene calls are TRBV7-9 and TRBJ2-1; D might be TRBD2 (6 bases). This CDR3 is 15 amino acids long. Germline V gene sequence: CDR1 SEHNR, CDR2 FQNEAQ (reference sequence). V gave up 6 bases and J gave up 5 bases, with 17 bases separating them. The CDR3: CASRLNSGRHNEQFF. In DNA form, the CDR3 reads TGTGCCAGCAGGTTAAACAGCGGGCGCCACAATGAGCAGTTCTTC.

This clonotype has only a few counts. V and J are TRBV6-6 and TRBJ2-1, with D tentatively TRBD2 (5 bases). Germline CDR1 MNHNY, CDR2 SVGAGI (reference sequence). The V end was cut by 5 bases, the J end by 8 bases, with 10 bases between. The CDR3 extends over 12 amino acids. CDR3 sequence: CASSTGFYEQFF. The CDR3 bases are TGTGCCAGCAGTACGGGGTTCTATGAGCAGTTCTTC.

This sequence joins TRBV4-1 and TRBJ1-6; TRBD1 is a possible D gene (6 bases). The germline V gene encodes CDR1 MGHRA and CDR2 YSYEKL. Trimming pared 5 bases from V and 7 bases from J, leaving 12 bases between. The CDR3 has 14 residues. The CDR3 nucleotides are TGCGCCAGCAGCAACGGACAGAGGAATTCACCCCTCCACTTT. This gives the protein CASSNGQRNSPLHF.

Details on this clonotype: One junction end disagrees with the germline gene, perhaps due to a read error. The V and J genes are TRBV7-9 and TRBJ1-4; D gene ambiguous. CDR1 and CDR2 (germline): SEHNR, FQNEAQ (reference sequence). This CDR3 is 12 amino acids long. For the CDR3, the DNA is TGTGCCAGCAGCGACGGTCGTGGGAAAACAAATTTT. As protein: CASSDGRGKTNF.

As regards this clonotype: At one of its ends the junction is not consistent with the germline gene, which may arise from a read error. The chain recombines TRBV20-1 with TRBJ1-5, with 10 bases aligning to TRBD1. The CDR3 spans 15 residues. Germline CDR1 and CDR2: DFQATT and SNEGSKA (reference sequence). The CDR3 DNA sequence: TGCTGTGCTAGAGATGGGACAGGGGTTTTAGGGCCCCAGCATTTT. Protein sequence: CCARDGTGVLGPQHF.

This clonotype was detected only a few times. The chain carries TRBV5-6 and TRBJ2-2; perhaps TRBD2 as D (6 bases). This CDR3 is 15 amino acids long. Trimming stripped 0 bases from V and 7 bases from J, with 13 bases between. Germline V gene lookup returns CDR1 SGHDT and CDR2 YYEEEE. This CDR3 is CASSLGTGAVGELFF. The CDR3, as DNA: TGTGCCAGCAGCTTGGGGACGGGAGCGGTCGGGGAGCTGTTTTTT.